This T cell receptor beta chain was recovered during a study of CD8+ T cells in alopecia areata. As the sequencing template, cDNA was produced by extracting RNA and reverse transcribing it. Profiled with immunoSEQ multiplex PCR; TCRdb holds only in-frame clones, not every one. The sample has about 150,000 clones, 45% to 60% seen once; the top ten hold just under 20%. The sample holds many counts of this clone. The sample consisted of CD8+ T cells sorted from blood, taken at week 0. This sequence originates from a human donor with alopecia areata.

The CDR3 is CASSLGTSGYEQYF. CDR3 DNA sequence: TGTGCCAGCAGTTTGGGGACTAGCGGGTACGAGCAGTACTTC. The chain employs TRBV28 and TRBJ2-7, with 12 bases aligning to TRBD2. The CDR3 is 14 amino acids. The germline gives CDR1 MDHEN, CDR2 SYDVKM. Losses at the gene ends were 3 bases for V and 4 bases for J; bases not matched to a gene: 1. Supplemented by reference TRBV28 and TRBJ2-7, the full variable domain reads DVKVTQSSRYLVKRTGEKVFLECVQDMDHENMFWYRQDPGLGLRLIYFSYDVKMKEKGDIPEGYSVSREKKERFSLILESASTNQTSMYLCASSLGTSGYEQYFGPGTRLTVT.